The TCR beta chain described here comes from a study of blood T cells in healthy people across ages. Study summary: For every two T cells, template switching captured about one barcoded beta molecule.

Trimming took 2 bases from V and 7 from J, leaving 8 bases between them. The CDR3 contains 12 residues. In its sample, this clonotype was seen a few times. Together with a sample-barcoded 5' primer, a J-beta primer mix was included in a second PCR lasting about 6 to 11 cycles. TCRdb re-called the 5' RACE reads through MiXCR, storing one row per CDR3 protein. Of under 950,000 distinct CDR3 sequences in the sample, 22% were seen once. What was sequenced was blood. This clonotype was sampled from a man aged 70-80 years in good health. V and J are TRBV12-3 or TRBV12-4 and TRBJ1-2; weak D call: TRBD1 (5 bases). The CDR3 DNA reads as TGTGCCAGCAGTTTAAACAGGCTTGGCTACACCTTC. It specifies CASSLNRLGYTF.